This TCR beta chain was sequenced for a study of blood T cell repertoires in COVID-19. Enrolled during active infection, Seattle patients were then followed longitudinally. The CDR3 loop spans 14 amino acids. V was pared by 0 bases and J by 2 bases, with 7 bases between. Germline-derived CDR1 and CDR2 are LGHNA and YNFKEQ. Original processing methods: Researchers report that nucleated cell counts were estimated from reference gene primer amplification. Assay used: immunoSEQ multiplex PCR; TCRdb lists only in-frame clones, some missing. The DNA was the basis for D and trimming; V, J and clone size are from that table. Among just over 300,000 clones listed, 85% to 90% were seen once.

The rearrangement joins TRBV4-2 to TRBJ1-2, with D possibly TRBD1 on 6 matching bases. This TCR was recovered from a woman aged 25 to 39 with COVID-19, enrolled during active disease. The sample consisted of peripheral blood. The CDR3 spells CASSQERGNYGYTF. The CDR3, as DNA: TGTGCCAGCAGCCAAGAGAGGGGGAACTATGGCTACACCTTC.